The entry below gives a single TCR beta chain sequence along with its context. Its antigen is not identified. The CDR3 covers 13 residues. The ends were cut back, 1 base at V and 4 bases at J, with 5 bases in the middle. Looked up from germline, CDR1 is SGHTA and CDR2 is FQGNSA. This sample is part of a study of cytomegalovirus exposure and HLA in healthy donors. Findings and caveats of the study: A later analysis found common viral pathogens apparently linked to several of the most significant clusters.

The primer mix had 60 Vbeta and 13 Jbeta primers. Only in-frame clones appear in the TCRdb table, and some are missing; sequencing was by immunoSEQ multiplex PCR. The profile shows 60,000 to 70,000 clones, approximately 71% of them singletons. The chain employs TRBV7-2 and TRBJ1-5; unclear D gene. The source of this sequence is a woman in her thirties or forties in good health and CMV-seropositive. Sequenced material: PBMCs. Written as DNA, the CDR3 is TGTGCCAGCAGCTTAGGAGTTAATCAGCCCCAGCATTTT. The encoded protein is CASSLGVNQPQHF. Using reference TRBV7-2 and TRBJ1-5 for the parts outside the CDR3, the full variable domain is GAGVSQSPSNKVTEKGKDVELRCDPISGHTALYWYRQSLGQGLEFLIYFQGNSAPDKSGLPSDRFSAERTGGSVSTLTIQRTQQEDSAVYLCASSLGVNQPQHFGDGTRLSIL.